This T cell receptor beta chain was retrieved from a study of T cell changes during pregnancy in multiple sclerosis. Germline CDR1 is SQVTM and CDR2 is ANQGSEA. The CDR3 is 13 amino acids. V was pared by 7 bases and J by 5 bases, with 9 bases of the junction left unmatched. Generated by immunoSEQ multiplex PCR, the TCRdb table keeps only in-frame clones and is missing some. Of 70,000 to 90,000 clones listed, 90% to 95% are singletons. This chain connects TRBV29-1 to TRBJ2-7; 9 bases agree with TRBD1. The material was peripheral blood, obtained in the first trimester of pregnancy. The clonotype was recovered from a female donor with multiple sclerosis, enrolled in a pregnancy study. The CDR3: CSAWGTGFNEQYF. CDR3 DNA: TGCAGCGCCTGGGGGACAGGGTTCAACGAGCAGTACTTC.